This TCR beta chain was profiled in a study of beta chain features in type 1 diabetes. The study, taken as a whole, reports: A closer apparent resemblance between naive, central memory and Treg TCRB repertoires was seen in patients than in healthy donors. Any role of HLA type in TCRB rearrangement remained unresolved here.

Expressed TCRB transcripts were sequenced after all isolated RNA was converted to cDNA. Assay: immunoSEQ multiplex PCR; the TCRdb copy retains only in-frame clones and omits some. The data show hundreds of thousands of clones, 68% seen once. This clone showed up just a few times. The antigen is unknown. Germline CDR1 and CDR2: SQVTM and ANQGSEA. The CDR3 contains 12 residues. V lost 8 bases, J lost 5 bases, and 8 bases stayed unmatched. The chain is built from TRBV29-1 and TRBJ2-5; TRBD2 agrees at 7 bases. This receptor was identified in a man aged 25-45 years in good health. The material sequenced was naive CD4+ T cells from blood. In DNA, the CDR3 is TGCAGCCCCCGGGGTAGCGGGGAGACCCAGTACTTC. It yields the protein CSPRGSGETQYF.